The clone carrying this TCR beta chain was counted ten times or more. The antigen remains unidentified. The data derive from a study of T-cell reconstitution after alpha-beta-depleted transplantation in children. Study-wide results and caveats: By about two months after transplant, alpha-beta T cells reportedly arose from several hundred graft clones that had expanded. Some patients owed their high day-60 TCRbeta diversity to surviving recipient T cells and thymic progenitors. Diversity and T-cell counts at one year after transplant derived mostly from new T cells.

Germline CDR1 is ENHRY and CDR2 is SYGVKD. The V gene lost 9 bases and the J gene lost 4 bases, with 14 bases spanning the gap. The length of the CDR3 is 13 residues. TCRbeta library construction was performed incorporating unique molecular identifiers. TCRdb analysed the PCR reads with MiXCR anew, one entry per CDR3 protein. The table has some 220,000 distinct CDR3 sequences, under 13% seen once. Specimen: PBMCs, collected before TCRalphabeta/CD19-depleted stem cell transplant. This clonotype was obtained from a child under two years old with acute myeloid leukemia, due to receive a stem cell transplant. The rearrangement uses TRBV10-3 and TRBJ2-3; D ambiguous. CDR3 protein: CAMLKSLADTQYF. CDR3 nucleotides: TGTGCCATGCTTAAGTCTTTGGCAGATACGCAGTATTTT.